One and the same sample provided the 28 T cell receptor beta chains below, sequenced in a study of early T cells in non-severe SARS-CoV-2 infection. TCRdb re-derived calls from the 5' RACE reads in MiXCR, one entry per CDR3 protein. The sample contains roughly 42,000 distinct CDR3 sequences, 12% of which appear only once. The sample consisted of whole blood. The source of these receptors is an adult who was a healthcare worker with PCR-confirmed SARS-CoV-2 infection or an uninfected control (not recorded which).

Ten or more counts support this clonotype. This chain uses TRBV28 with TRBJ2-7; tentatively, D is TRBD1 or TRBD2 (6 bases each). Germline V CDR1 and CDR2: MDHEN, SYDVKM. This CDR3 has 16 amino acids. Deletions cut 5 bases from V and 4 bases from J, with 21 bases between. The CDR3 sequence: CASSDPQGGGRYEQYF. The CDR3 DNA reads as TGTGCCAGCAGTGACCCCCAAGGAGGGGGGAGATACGAGCAGTACTTC.

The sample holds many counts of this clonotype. CDR3 residues: CSARAQVGLYEQYF. CDR3 coding DNA: TGCAGTGCTAGAGCCCAGGTGGGGCTCTACGAGCAGTACTTC. The V call is TRBV20-1, the J call TRBJ2-7, with D tentatively TRBD1 (5 bases). The length of the CDR3 is 14 residues. The ends were cut back, 1 base at V and 3 bases at J, with 13 bases in the middle. Germline-derived CDR1 and CDR2 are DFQATT and SNEGSKA (reference sequence).

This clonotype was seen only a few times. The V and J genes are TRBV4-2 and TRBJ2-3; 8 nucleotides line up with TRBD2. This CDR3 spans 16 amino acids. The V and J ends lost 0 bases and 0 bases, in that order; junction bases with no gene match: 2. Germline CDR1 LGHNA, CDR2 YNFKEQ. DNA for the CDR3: TGTGCCAGCAGCCAAGATGGGACTAGAAGCACAGATACGCAGTATTTT. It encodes CASSQDGTRSTDTQYF.

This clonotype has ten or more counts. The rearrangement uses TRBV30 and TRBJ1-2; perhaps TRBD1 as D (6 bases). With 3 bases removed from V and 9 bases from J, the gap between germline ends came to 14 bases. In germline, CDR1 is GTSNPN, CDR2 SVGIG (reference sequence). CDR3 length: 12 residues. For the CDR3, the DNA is TGTGCCTGGAGGGGGGCAGGGGAAAGCTACACCTTC. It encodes CAWRGAGESYTF.

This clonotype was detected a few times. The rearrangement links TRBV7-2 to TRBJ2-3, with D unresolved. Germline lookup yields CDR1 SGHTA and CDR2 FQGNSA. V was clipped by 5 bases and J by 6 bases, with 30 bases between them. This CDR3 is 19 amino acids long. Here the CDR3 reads CASSPKSLSGPSATDTQYF. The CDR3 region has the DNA TGTGCCAGCAGCCCCAAGTCTCTATCCGGCCCCAGCGCTACGGATACGCAGTATTTT.

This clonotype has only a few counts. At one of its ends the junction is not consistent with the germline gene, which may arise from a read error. DNA of the CDR3: TGTGCTAGCAGCCCCACGCCCGACAGGCCCTCTGGGGCCAACGTCCTGACTTTC. This encodes CASSPTPDRPSGANVLTF. The rearrangement links TRBV7-7 to TRBJ2-6, with D perhaps TRBD1 (6 bases). From germline, CDR1 is SSHAT and CDR2 FNYEAQ (reference sequence). The CDR3 has 18 residues.

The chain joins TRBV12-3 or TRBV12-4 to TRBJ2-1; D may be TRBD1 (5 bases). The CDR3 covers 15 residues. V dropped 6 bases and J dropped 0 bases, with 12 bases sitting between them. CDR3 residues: CASRGPRGSYNEQFF. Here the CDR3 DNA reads TGTGCCAGCAGGGGGCCTAGGGGCTCCTACAATGAGCAGTTCTTC.

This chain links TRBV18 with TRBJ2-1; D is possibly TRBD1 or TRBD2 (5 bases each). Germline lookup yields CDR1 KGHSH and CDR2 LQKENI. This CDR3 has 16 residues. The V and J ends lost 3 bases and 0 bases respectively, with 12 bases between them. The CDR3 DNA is TGTGCCAGCTCACCCAGGACGGGGACCTCCTACAATGAGCAGTTCTTC. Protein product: CASSPRTGTSYNEQFF.

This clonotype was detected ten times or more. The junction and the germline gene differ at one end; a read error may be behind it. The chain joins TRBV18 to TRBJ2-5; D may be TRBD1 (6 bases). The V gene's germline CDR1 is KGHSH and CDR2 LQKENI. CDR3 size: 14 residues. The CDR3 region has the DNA TGTGCCAGCTCTCCACAGGGCCTCCAAGAGACCCAGTACTTC. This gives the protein CASSPQGLQETQYF. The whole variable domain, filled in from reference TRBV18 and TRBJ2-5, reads NAGVMQNPRHLVRRRGQEARLRCSPMKGHSHVYWYRQLPEEGLKFMVYLQKENIIDESGMPKERFSAEFPKEGPSILRIQQVVRGDSAAYFCASSPQGLQETQYFGPGTRLLVL.

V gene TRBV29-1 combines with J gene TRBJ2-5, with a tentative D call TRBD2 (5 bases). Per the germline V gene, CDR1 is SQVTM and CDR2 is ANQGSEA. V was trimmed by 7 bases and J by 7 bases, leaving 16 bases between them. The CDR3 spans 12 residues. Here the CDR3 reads CSAGEELGTQYF. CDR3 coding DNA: TGCAGCGCTGGAGAGGAACTAGGGACCCAGTACTTC. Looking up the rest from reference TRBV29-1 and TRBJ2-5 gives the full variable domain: SAVISQKPSRDICQRGTSLTIQCQVDSQVTMMFWYRQQPGQSLTLIATANQGSEATYESGFVIDKFPISRPNLTFSTLTVSNMSPEDSSIYLCSAGEELGTQYFGPGTRLLVL.

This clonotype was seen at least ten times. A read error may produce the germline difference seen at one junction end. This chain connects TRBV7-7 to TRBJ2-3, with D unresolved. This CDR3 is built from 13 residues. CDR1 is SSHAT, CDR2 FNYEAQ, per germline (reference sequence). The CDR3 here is CASSPSLALTQYF. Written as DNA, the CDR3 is TGTGCTAGCAGCCCTAGTTTGGCGTTAACGCAGTATTTT.

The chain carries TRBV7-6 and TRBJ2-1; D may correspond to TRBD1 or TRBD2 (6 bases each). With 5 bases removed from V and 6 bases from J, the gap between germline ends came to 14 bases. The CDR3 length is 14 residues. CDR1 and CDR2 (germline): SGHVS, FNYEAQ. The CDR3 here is CASSHGGLGNEQFF. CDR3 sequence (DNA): TGTGCCAGCAGCCACGGGGGCCTTGGCAATGAGCAGTTCTTC.

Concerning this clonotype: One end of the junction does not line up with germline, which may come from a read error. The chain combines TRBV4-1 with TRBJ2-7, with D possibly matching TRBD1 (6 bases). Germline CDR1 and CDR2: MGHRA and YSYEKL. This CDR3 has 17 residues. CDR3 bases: TGCGCCAGCAGCCAATATAAGGGGGTCATCAGCTCCTGCGAGCAGTACTTC. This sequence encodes CASSQYKGVISSCEQYF.

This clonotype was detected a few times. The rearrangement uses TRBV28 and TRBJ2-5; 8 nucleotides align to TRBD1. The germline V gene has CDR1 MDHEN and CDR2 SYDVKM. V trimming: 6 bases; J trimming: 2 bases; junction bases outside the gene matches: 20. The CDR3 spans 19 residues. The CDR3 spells CASSHVAAAGGGAQETQYF. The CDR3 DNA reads TGTGCCAGCAGCCATGTAGCGGCAGCAGGGGGCGGGGCGCAAGAGACCCAGTACTTC.

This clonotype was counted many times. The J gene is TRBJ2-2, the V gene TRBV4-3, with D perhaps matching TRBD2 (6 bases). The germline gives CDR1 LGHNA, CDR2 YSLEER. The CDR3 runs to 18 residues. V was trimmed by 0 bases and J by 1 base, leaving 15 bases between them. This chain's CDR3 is CASSQDCKGGLNTGELFF. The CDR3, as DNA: TGCGCCAGCAGCCAAGATTGTAAAGGAGGGCTGAACACCGGGGAGCTGTTTTTT.

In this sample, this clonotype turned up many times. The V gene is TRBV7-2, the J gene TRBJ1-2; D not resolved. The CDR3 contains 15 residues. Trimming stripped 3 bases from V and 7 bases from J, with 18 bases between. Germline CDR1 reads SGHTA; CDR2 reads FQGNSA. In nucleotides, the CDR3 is TGTGCCAGCAGCTTCGGTGGAATCATGATTTCTGGCTACACCTTC. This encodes CASSFGGIMISGYTF. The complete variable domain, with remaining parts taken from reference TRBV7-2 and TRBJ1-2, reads GAGVSQSPSNKVTEKGKDVELRCDPISGHTALYWYRQSLGQGLEFLIYFQGNSAPDKSGLPSDRFSAERTGGSVSTLTIQRTQQEDSAVYLCASSFGGIMISGYTFGSGTRLTVV.

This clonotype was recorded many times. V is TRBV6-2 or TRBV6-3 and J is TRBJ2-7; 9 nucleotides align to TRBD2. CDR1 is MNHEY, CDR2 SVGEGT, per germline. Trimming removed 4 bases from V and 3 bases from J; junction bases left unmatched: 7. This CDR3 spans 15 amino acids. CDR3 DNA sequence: TGTGCCAGCAGTTCCGAGACTAGCGGAGACTACGAGCAGTACTTC. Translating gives CASSSETSGDYEQYF.

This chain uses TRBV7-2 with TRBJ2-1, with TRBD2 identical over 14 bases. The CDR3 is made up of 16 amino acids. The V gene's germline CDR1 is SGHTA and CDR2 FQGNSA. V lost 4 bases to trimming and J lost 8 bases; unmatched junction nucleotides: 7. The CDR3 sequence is CASSSSGTSGSYEQFF. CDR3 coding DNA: TGTGCCAGCAGCTCCTCCGGGACTAGCGGGAGTTATGAGCAGTTCTTC.

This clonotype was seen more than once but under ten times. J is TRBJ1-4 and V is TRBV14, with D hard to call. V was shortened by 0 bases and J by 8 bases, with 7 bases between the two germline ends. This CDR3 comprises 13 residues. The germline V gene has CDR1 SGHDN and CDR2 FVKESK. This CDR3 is CASSQDDGEKLFF. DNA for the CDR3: TGTGCCAGCAGCCAAGATGATGGGGAAAAACTGTTTTTT.

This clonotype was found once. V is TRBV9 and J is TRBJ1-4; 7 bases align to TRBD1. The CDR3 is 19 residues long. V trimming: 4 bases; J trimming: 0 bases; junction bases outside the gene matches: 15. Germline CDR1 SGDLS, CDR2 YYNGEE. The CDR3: CASSPHSDRRIATNEKLFF. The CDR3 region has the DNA TGTGCCAGCAGCCCCCATTCGGACAGGCGGATTGCAACTAATGAAAAACTGTTTTTT.

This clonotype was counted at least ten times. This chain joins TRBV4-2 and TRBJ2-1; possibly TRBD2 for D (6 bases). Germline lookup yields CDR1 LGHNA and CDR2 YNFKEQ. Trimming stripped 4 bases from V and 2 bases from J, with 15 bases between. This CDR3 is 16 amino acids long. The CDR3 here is CASSPTAGSTYNEQFF. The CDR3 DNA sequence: TGTGCCAGCAGCCCTACCGCGGGGTCTACCTACAATGAGCAGTTCTTC.

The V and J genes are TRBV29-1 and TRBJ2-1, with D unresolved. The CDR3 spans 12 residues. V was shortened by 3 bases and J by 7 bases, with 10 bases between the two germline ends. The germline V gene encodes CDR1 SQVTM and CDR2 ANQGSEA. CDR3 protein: CSVDPELNEQFF. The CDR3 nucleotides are TGCAGCGTTGACCCCGAGCTTAATGAGCAGTTCTTC.

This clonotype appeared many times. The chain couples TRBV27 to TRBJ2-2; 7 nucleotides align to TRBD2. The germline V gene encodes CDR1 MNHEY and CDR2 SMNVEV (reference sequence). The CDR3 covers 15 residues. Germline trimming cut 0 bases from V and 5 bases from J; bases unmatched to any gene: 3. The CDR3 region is CASSLSAGVTGELFF. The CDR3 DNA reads TGTGCCAGCAGTTTATCGGCGGGGGTTACCGGGGAGCTGTTTTTT.

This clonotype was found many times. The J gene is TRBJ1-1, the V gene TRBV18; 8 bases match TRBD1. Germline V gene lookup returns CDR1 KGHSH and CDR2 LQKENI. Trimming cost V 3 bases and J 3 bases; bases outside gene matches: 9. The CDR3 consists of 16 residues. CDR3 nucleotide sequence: TGTGCCAGCTCACCGCTCCCGACAGGGGCGGACACTGAAGCTTTCTTT. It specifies CASSPLPTGADTEAFF. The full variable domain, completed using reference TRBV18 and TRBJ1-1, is NAGVMQNPRHLVRRRGQEARLRCSPMKGHSHVYWYRQLPEEGLKFMVYLQKENIIDESGMPKERFSAEFPKEGPSILRIQQVVRGDSAAYFCASSPLPTGADTEAFFGQGTRLTVV.

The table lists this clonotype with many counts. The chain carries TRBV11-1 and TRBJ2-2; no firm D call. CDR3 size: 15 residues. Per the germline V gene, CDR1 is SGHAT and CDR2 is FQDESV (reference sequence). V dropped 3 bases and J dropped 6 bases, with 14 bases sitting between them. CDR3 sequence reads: CASSLMGQTSGELFF. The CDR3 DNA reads TGTGCCAGCAGCTTGATGGGCCAAACATCCGGGGAGCTGTTTTTT.

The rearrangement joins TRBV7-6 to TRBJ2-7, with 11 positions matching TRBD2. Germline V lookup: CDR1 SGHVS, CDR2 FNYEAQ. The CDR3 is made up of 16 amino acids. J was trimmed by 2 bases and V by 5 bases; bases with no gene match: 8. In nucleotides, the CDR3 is TGTGCCAGCAGCCCAACTAGCGGGGGCCTGACCTACGAGCAGTACTTC. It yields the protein CASSPTSGGLTYEQYF.

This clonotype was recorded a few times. The CDR3 bases are TGTGCCAGCAGCCAACAGTACGAGCAGTACTTC. This translates into CASSQQYEQYF. The genes are TRBV12-3 or TRBV12-4 and TRBJ2-7; D unclear. The CDR3 totals 11 residues. Trimming removed 6 bases from V and 4 bases from J, with 7 bases in between.

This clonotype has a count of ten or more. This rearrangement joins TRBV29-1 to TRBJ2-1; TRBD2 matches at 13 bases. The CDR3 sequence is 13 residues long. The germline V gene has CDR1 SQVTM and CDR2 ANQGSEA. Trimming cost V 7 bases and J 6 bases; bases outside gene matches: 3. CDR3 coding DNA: TGCAGCGGGGGACTAGCGGGGTCCAATGAGCAGTTCTTC. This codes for CSGGLAGSNEQFF.